The 32 T cell receptor beta chains below were found in one sample sequenced in a study of OX40 agonist ivuxolimab in advanced cancers. Using immunoSEQ multiplex PCR, the repertoire was profiled, and TCRdb retains in-frame clones only, with some absent. The data show some 70,000 clones, around 90% seen once. Specimen: CD4+ or CD8+ T cells sorted from blood, collected in a trial of the OX40 agonist ivuxolimab. The receptors originated from an adult with an advanced solid tumor such as melanoma, head and neck, liver or kidney cancer.

The chain is built from TRBV7-8 and TRBJ1-1; D might be TRBD1 (6 bases). Trimming cost V 0 bases and J 10 bases, with 12 bases left between them. This CDR3 region has 13 residues. Germline V gene data show CDR1 as SGHVS and CDR2 as FQNEAQ. CDR3 sequence reads: CASSLAGGFGAFF. The CDR3 DNA follows: TGTGCCAGCAGCTTAGCAGGGGGTTTTGGAGCTTTCTTT.

The chain combines TRBV2 with TRBJ2-3; 9 bases align to TRBD1. V lost 9 bases and J lost 4; bases outside the gene matches: 2. The CDR3 is 12 amino acids. Germline V CDR1 and CDR2: SNHLY, FYNNEI. The CDR3 loop reads CASNRGPDTQYF. The DNA of the CDR3 is TGTGCCAGTAACAGGGGGCCAGATACGCAGTATTTT.

The chain carries TRBV9 and TRBJ2-1; D assignment may be TRBD1 or TRBD2 (6 bases each). The CDR3 runs 15 residues. Trimming left V 0 bases short and J 6 bases short, with 13 bases between. Per the germline V gene, CDR1 is SGDLS and CDR2 is YYNGEE. Here the CDR3 reads CASSVAGAPGNEQFF. The CDR3 nucleotides are TGTGCCAGCAGCGTAGCGGGGGCCCCAGGCAATGAGCAGTTCTTC. Full variable domain (missing parts from reference TRBV9 and TRBJ2-1): DSGVTQTPKHLITATGQRVTLRCSPRSGDLSVYWYQQSLDQGLQFLIQYYNGEERAKGNILERFSAQQFPDLHSELNLSSLELGDSALYFCASSVAGAPGNEQFFGPGTRLTVL.

The chain recombines TRBV6-6 with TRBJ2-1; no clear D gene. This CDR3 has 16 amino acids. V was clipped by 2 bases and J by 7 bases, with 18 bases between them. Germline-derived CDR1 and CDR2 are MNHNY and SVGAGI (reference sequence). The CDR3 protein is CASSYALRALGNEQFF. The CDR3 DNA reads TGTGCCAGCAGTTACGCCCTGCGAGCGTTGGGGAATGAGCAGTTCTTC.

This rearrangement joins TRBV21-1 to TRBJ1-4; whether TRBD1, the table's D call, matches the DNA was not checked. TRBV21-1 is shown as a pseudogene. The CDR3 spans 15 residues. Written as DNA, the CDR3 is TGTGCCAGCAGCACCCCGGGACAGAGAAATGAAAAACTGTTTTTT. Protein product: CASSTPGQRNEKLFF.

The genes are TRBV10-1 and TRBJ1-1; D is perhaps TRBD1 (6 bases). Trimming pared 2 bases from V and 3 bases from J, leaving 10 bases between. Germline V lookup: CDR1 WNHNN, CDR2 SYGVQD (reference sequence). The CDR3 sequence is 14 residues long. CDR3 protein: CASSETGRDTEAFF. DNA of the CDR3: TGCGCCAGCAGTGAGACAGGGAGGGACACTGAAGCTTTCTTT.

CDR3 in amino acids: CASSQAQPGNEKLFF. In nucleotides, the CDR3 is TGCGCCAGCAGCCAAGCCCAGCCCGGTAATGAAAAACTGTTTTTT. The V gene is TRBV4-1, the J gene TRBJ1-4; the D is unclear. The CDR3 is made up of 15 amino acids. Looked up from germline, CDR1 is MGHRA and CDR2 is YSYEKL. The ends were cut back, 1 base at V and 4 bases at J, with 10 bases in the middle.

J is TRBJ2-3 and V is TRBV18; TRBD2 matches 10 bases. V was pared by 2 bases and J by 9 bases, with 14 bases of the junction left unmatched. The CDR3 spans 17 residues. Germline CDR1 is KGHSH and CDR2 is LQKENI. CDR3 region: CASSPRGSSGRAETQYF. The CDR3 bases are TGTGCCAGCTCACCAAGGGGTTCGAGCGGGAGGGCCGAGACGCAGTATTTT. Complete variable domain (other parts from reference TRBV18 and TRBJ2-3): NAGVMQNPRHLVRRRGQEARLRCSPMKGHSHVYWYRQLPEEGLKFMVYLQKENIIDESGMPKERFSAEFPKEGPSILRIQQVVRGDSAAYFCASSPRGSSGRAETQYFGPGTRLTVL.

V gene TRBV21-1 combines with J gene TRBJ2-3; TRBD2 is the table's D call, not checked against the DNA. TRBV21-1 is designated a pseudogene. CDR3 length: 17 amino acids. CDR3: CASSTPGLAGGLDTQYF. In DNA, the CDR3 is TGTGCCAGCAGCACGCCAGGCCTAGCGGGAGGACTAGATACGCAGTATTTT.

The rearrangement uses TRBV7-6 and TRBJ2-5, with a weak D call TRBD2 (5 bases). V was shortened by 6 bases and J by 1 base, with 9 bases between the two germline ends. Germline CDR1 is SGHVS and CDR2 is FNYEAQ. CDR3 length equals 13 residues. The CDR3 reads CASSFSVQETQYF. The DNA of the CDR3 is TGTGCCAGCAGTTTTAGCGTCCAAGAGACCCAGTACTTC.

V is TRBV2 and J is TRBJ1-2; a weak D match, TRBD1 (5 bases). Trimming left V 7 bases short and J 6 bases short, with 12 bases between. The CDR3 contains 12 residues. Germline V CDR1 and CDR2: SNHLY, FYNNEI. CDR3 sequence reads: CASTGAGHGYTF. The CDR3 DNA follows: TGTGCCAGCACGGGAGCAGGGCATGGCTACACCTTC. Using reference TRBV2 and TRBJ1-2 for the parts outside the CDR3, the full variable domain is EPEVTQTPSHQVTQMGQEVILRCVPISNHLYFYWYRQILGQKVEFLVSFYNNEISEKSEIFDDQFSVERPDGSNFTLKIRSTKLEDSAMYFCASTGAGHGYTFGSGTRLTVV.

This chain uses TRBV5-1 with TRBJ1-4; 8 bases are shared with TRBD1. The length of the CDR3 is 15 residues. Looked up from germline, CDR1 is SGHRS and CDR2 is YFSETQ. Trimming removed 3 bases from V and 7 bases from J; junction bases left unmatched: 8. The CDR3 DNA is TGCGCCAGCAGCTCCAGACAGGGGCCGACTGAAAAACTGTTTTTT. As protein: CASSSRQGPTEKLFF.

The chain has TRBV7-2 and TRBJ1-2; D remains ambiguous. The V gene lost 1 base and the J gene lost 5 bases, with 8 bases spanning the gap. Germline-derived CDR1 and CDR2 are SGHTA and FQGNSA. The CDR3 runs to 13 residues. CDR3 sequence: CASSLGSQYGYTF. CDR3 nucleotides: TGTGCCAGCAGCTTAGGGTCGCAGTATGGCTACACCTTC.

The chain links TRBV15 to TRBJ1-2; D might be TRBD1 (6 bases). Germline CDR1 is LNHNV and CDR2 is YYDKDF (reference sequence). V lost 0 bases and J lost 4, with 12 bases in between. This CDR3 spans 15 amino acids. CDR3 sequence reads: CATSRDRGTFYGYTF. The CDR3 coding sequence is TGTGCCACCAGCAGAGATAGGGGGACTTTCTATGGCTACACCTTC.

The V call is TRBV19, the J call TRBJ2-1, with unresolved D. CDR1 is LNHDA and CDR2 is SQIVND in the germline V gene (reference sequence). V dropped 3 bases and J dropped 13 bases, with 13 bases sitting between them. The CDR3 is made up of 12 amino acids. DNA of the CDR3: TGTGCCAGTAGTATTAATAGGAGATCCCAGTTCTTC. Residues: CASSINRRSQFF.

In its sample, this clone was seen once. V is TRBV7-3 and J is TRBJ2-2; 7 bases are a match to TRBD2. This CDR3 comprises 16 residues. The germline CDR1 and CDR2 sequences are SGHTA and FQGTGA. The trim removed 1 base at V and 1 base at J, leaving 3 bases unmatched. The CDR3 sequence is CASSLMPSGNTGELFF. Here the CDR3 DNA reads TGTGCCAGCAGCTTAATGCCTAGCGGGAACACCGGGGAGCTGTTTTTT.

The sample holds one count of this clone. The rearrangement links TRBV30 to TRBJ2-5; D is possibly TRBD2 (5 bases). Germline V gene data show CDR1 as GTSNPN and CDR2 as SVGIG (reference sequence). With 5 bases removed from V and 3 bases from J, the gap between germline ends came to 13 bases. This CDR3 is built from 13 residues. Written as DNA, the CDR3 is TGTGCCTGGGTTCGTGGGAGAGAAGAGACCCAGTACTTC. Its translation: CAWVRGREETQYF.

The count of this clone is one. The rearrangement uses TRBV5-1 and TRBJ2-1; TRBD2 matches at 9 bases. The CDR3 consists of 16 residues. V shed 1 base, J shed 6 bases, and the junction held 8 bases outside the gene matches. Germline V gives CDR1 SGHRS, CDR2 YFSETQ. The CDR3 spells CASSLPSSGALNEQFF. In DNA form, the CDR3 reads TGCGCCAGCAGCTTGCCTTCTAGCGGGGCCCTCAATGAGCAGTTCTTC. Looking up the rest from reference TRBV5-1 and TRBJ2-1 gives the full variable domain: KAGVTQTPRYLIKTRGQQVTLSCSPISGHRSVSWYQQTPGQGLQFLFEYFSETQRNKGNFPGRFSGRQFSNSRSEMNVSTLELGDSALYLCASSLPSSGALNEQFFGPGTRLTVL.

The chain links TRBV4-3 to TRBJ1-4; D unclear. V was cut by 3 bases and J by 6 bases, with 8 bases left in between. The CDR3 spans 13 residues. CDR1 LGHNA and CDR2 YSLEER come from the germline V gene. CDR3 in amino acids: CASSHLTDEKLFF. CDR3 sequence (DNA): TGCGCCAGCAGCCACTTAACAGATGAAAAACTGTTTTTT.

This sequence joins TRBV6-5 and TRBJ1-2; D possibly corresponds to TRBD1 (6 bases). Trimming shortened V by 5 bases and J by 0 bases, and 10 bases separated the two germline ends. The CDR3 is made up of 14 amino acids. Germline V gives CDR1 MNHEY, CDR2 SVGAGI. In DNA, the CDR3 is TGTGCCAGCAGTAAACGGGACACTAACTATGGCTACACCTTC. Its translation is CASSKRDTNYGYTF.

The V call is TRBV10-1, the J call TRBJ1-2; maybe TRBD1 (6 bases). Germline values: CDR1 WNHNN, CDR2 SYGVQD (reference sequence). V was pared by 2 bases and J by 3 bases, with 13 bases between. There are 15 residues in the CDR3. The CDR3 loop is CASSENAGAYYGYTF. CDR3 nucleotides: TGCGCCAGCAGTGAGAACGCAGGGGCGTACTATGGCTACACCTTC.

The chain couples TRBV7-2 to TRBJ2-1, with TRBD2 as a possible D gene (6 bases). Per the germline V gene, CDR1 is SGHTA and CDR2 is FQGNSA. The CDR3 runs to 17 residues. The ends were cut back, 2 bases at V and 2 bases at J, with 16 bases in the middle. The CDR3 region has the DNA TGTGCCAGCAGCTTACTTAGCGGACTTAGGGCCTACAATGAGCAGTTCTTC. Protein: CASSLLSGLRAYNEQFF.

The V and J genes are TRBV28 and TRBJ2-7; 7 nucleotides line up with TRBD2. CDR1 and CDR2 from the germline V gene are MDHEN and SYDVKM. The CDR3 is 15 amino acids. The V and J ends lost 8 bases and 4 bases, in that order; junction bases with no gene match: 14. The CDR3 here is CASGEGPGEYYEQYF. CDR3 sequence (DNA): TGTGCCAGCGGGGAGGGGCCCGGGGAGTATTACGAGCAGTACTTC.

This rearrangement joins TRBV14 to TRBJ2-7; 7 bases align to TRBD2. V shed 4 bases and J 0 bases; nucleotides not matched to a gene: 0. Per the germline V gene, CDR1 is SGHDN and CDR2 is FVKESK. The CDR3 covers 13 residues. The chain's CDR3 is CASSRDYSYEQYF. CDR3 bases: TGTGCCAGCAGCCGGGACTACTCCTACGAGCAGTACTTC.

The chain links TRBV5-1 to TRBJ2-7, with TRBD1 identical over 11 bases. The CDR3 contains 16 residues. The trim removed 2 bases at V and 3 bases at J, leaving 7 bases unmatched. The germline CDR1 and CDR2 sequences are SGHRS and YFSETQ. The CDR3 region has the DNA TGCGCCAGCAGCTTTCTCGCCGGGACAGGGGGCTACGAGCAGTACTTC. Amino acid sequence: CASSFLAGTGGYEQYF.

This chain uses TRBV1 with TRBJ1-1; TRBD1 is taken as the D call from the table, unchecked against the DNA. TRBV1 is assigned pseudogene status. The CDR3 runs to 12 residues. The CDR3 DNA reads as TGCACCAGCAGCCTAGGACAGAATGAAGCTTTCTTT. Its protein is CTSSLGQNEAFF.

The chain uses TRBV19 and TRBJ2-7; 8 bases are a match to TRBD2. CDR1 LNHDA and CDR2 SQIVND come from the germline V gene (reference sequence). V was clipped by 5 bases and J by 2 bases; unmatched bases: 17. CDR3 length: 18 amino acids. The CDR3 here is CASSLRPTGGPFTYEQYF. The DNA of the CDR3 is TGTGCCAGTAGTCTGAGGCCCACGGGGGGGCCATTCACCTACGAGCAGTACTTC.

The rearrangement joins TRBV5-1 to TRBJ2-1, with TRBD2 identical over 14 bases. V lost 4 bases and J lost 5; bases outside the gene matches: 5. Germline assignment: CDR1 SGHRS and CDR2 YFSETQ. The CDR3 has 16 residues. In nucleotides, the CDR3 is TGCGCCAGCAGCAAAGGACTAGCGGGGGGAAACAATGAGCAGTTCTTC. Protein sequence: CASSKGLAGGNNEQFF.

The chain uses TRBV27 and TRBJ2-7; D is possibly TRBD2 (6 bases). The germline V and J ends were trimmed by 5 bases and 3 bases, with 17 bases remaining between them. The CDR3 runs to 15 residues. Germline CDR1 MNHEY, CDR2 SMNVEV (reference sequence). This CDR3 reads CASSKTGTRHYEQYF. CDR3 sequence (DNA): TGTGCCAGCAGTAAGACCGGGACTCGGCACTACGAGCAGTACTTC.

The chain couples TRBV7-9 to TRBJ2-5; the D gene could be TRBD1 or TRBD2 (5 bases each). Trimming left V 8 bases short and J 1 base short, with 11 bases between. The CDR3 contains 13 residues. Germline CDR1 reads SEHNR; CDR2 reads FQNEAQ (reference sequence). The CDR3 DNA sequence: TGTGCCAGCTCGAGGGGCAGCCAAGAGACCCAGTACTTC. Its translation is CASSRGSQETQYF. Full variable domain (remainder filled in from reference TRBV7-9 and TRBJ2-5): DTGVSQNPRHKITKRGQNVTFRCDPISEHNRLYWYRQTLGQGPEFLTYFQNEAQLEKSRLLSDRFSAERPKGSFSTLEIQRTEQGDSAMYLCASSRGSQETQYFGPGTRLLVL.

The chain uses TRBV6-5 and TRBJ2-5; D might be TRBD1 (8 bases). CDR3 length: 15 amino acids. Germline-derived CDR1 and CDR2 are MNHEY and SVGAGI. Trimming shortened V by 5 bases and J by 3 bases, and 16 bases separated the two germline ends. The CDR3 loop reads CASSRRTGREETQYF. CDR3 DNA: TGTGCCAGCAGTCGACGGACAGGGAGGGAAGAGACCCAGTACTTC.

V gene TRBV7-8 combines with J gene TRBJ1-3; D possibly corresponds to TRBD1 (6 bases). The CDR3 extends over 15 amino acids. In germline, CDR1 is SGHVS, CDR2 FQNEAQ. Trimming cost V 5 bases and J 3 bases, with 14 bases left between them. The CDR3 here is CASSQGNRFGNTIYF. The CDR3 coding sequence is TGTGCCAGCAGCCAGGGGAATCGTTTTGGAAACACCATATATTTT.